The clone carrying this T cell receptor (beta chain) was observed once. The sample is drawn from a study of blood T cell repertoires in COVID-19. As processed by the authors: Using reference gene primer amplification, nucleated cell counts were estimated. Profiled with immunoSEQ multiplex PCR; TCRdb holds only in-frame clones, not every one. The V and J calls and clone size were taken over from that table, and D and trimming were inferred from the DNA. The repertoire holds approximately 210,000 clones, with roughly nine tenths as singletons. Trimming left V 5 bases short and J 6 bases short, with 24 bases between. The CDR3 consists of 16 residues. Germline CDR1 and CDR2: SGHDT and YYEEEE.

The sample consisted of peripheral blood. This TCR came from a man in his 70s with acute or convalescent COVID-19. The chain has TRBV5-6 and TRBJ2-7; TRBD1 might be the D (5 bases). CDR3 sequence reads: CASSPTGSGRFREQYF. Here the CDR3 DNA reads TGTGCCAGCAGTCCGACCGGGTCAGGGCGGTTCCGCGAGCAGTACTTC. Together with reference TRBV5-6 and TRBJ2-7, the CDR3 gives the full variable domain: DAGVTQSPTHLIKTRGQQVTLRCSPKSGHDTVSWYQQALGQGPQFIFQYYEEEERQRGNFPDRFSGHQFPNYSSELNVNALLLGDSALYLCASSPTGSGRFREQYFGPGTRLTVT.